This T cell receptor (beta chain) was profiled in a study of shared clonotypes between healthy human individuals. Turning to the study itself: Donors had three CD4 naive, three CD4 memory, two CD8 naive and one CD8 memory plate apiece.

Investigators spread the genomic DNA of each subset evenly over several immunoSEQ plates. Here immunoSEQ multiplex PCR was the method, and the copy in TCRdb shows in-frame clones only, minus some. The sample contains about 1.1 million clones, 70% to 80% of which appear only once. Splitting of CD4+ cells produced CD45RA+ naive and CD45RA-negative memory subsets. V was pared by 1 base and J by 0 bases, with 10 bases between. The V gene's germline CDR1 is SEHNR and CDR2 FQNEAQ (reference sequence). The CDR3 is made up of 16 amino acids. This receptor was taken from a man younger than 35 in good health. Some clones in this sample may be carry-over from other donors' samples. V usage is TRBV7-9 and J usage is TRBJ1-3, with D tentatively TRBD1 (6 bases). Sequencing used memory CD4+ T cells from PBMCs. Subset defined: CD45RA-negative fraction. CDR3 amino acids: CASSLVGGSSGNTIYF. CDR3 coding DNA: TGTGCCAGCAGCTTAGTGGGGGGCAGCTCTGGAAACACCATATATTTT.